This record covers a single T cell receptor (beta chain). Its specificity is not known. The entry originates in a study of T-cell reconstitution after alpha-beta-depleted transplantation in children. CDR1 LGHNT and CDR2 FRNRAP come from the germline V gene. CDR3 size: 13 residues. Deletions cut 4 bases from V and 6 bases from J, with 11 bases between. Study-wide results and limits: At the one-year point after transplant, T-cell counts and TCRbeta diversity were found to come mostly from T cells that had been newly produced. Surviving thymic progenitors and recipient T cells were the source of high TCRbeta diversity at day 60 in some patients. Alpha-beta T cells present about two months after transplant were reported to originate from several hundred expanded graft clones.

The TCRbeta library incorporated unique molecular identifiers. TCRdb analysed the PCR reads with MiXCR anew, one entry per CDR3 protein. The data show hundreds of thousands of distinct CDR3 sequences, with under 25% seen just once and around 14% held by the top ten. Here the sequenced sample was PBMCs, mostly from graft donor cells, taken 360 days after TCRalphabeta/CD19-depleted stem cell transplant. This chain links TRBV12-5 with TRBJ2-3; a possible D gene is TRBD2 (6 bases). The sequence was collected from a boy younger than two who had a stem cell transplant for acute myeloid leukemia, so the T cells may come from the graft donor. As DNA, the CDR3 is TGTGCTAGTGGTTCCGGGGGAAAGGATACGCAGTATTTT. Amino acid sequence: CASGSGGKDTQYF.